Listed below are T cell receptor beta chains from one sample, sequenced in a study of a mutant IDH1 vaccine in newly diagnosed glioma. The antigens for these receptors are not known. Sequencing was performed with immunoSEQ multiplex PCR; in TCRdb, only in-frame clones are kept and a portion is missing. This table has around 58,000 clones, about 80% appearing once. The sample was PBMCs, taken from a glioma patient whose treatment included an IDH1 peptide vaccine. These receptors were obtained from a man aged 25-45 years with glioma. Each CDR3 is given with its conserved first and last residue. A D gene is named only where the DNA matches it firmly. Some rows have no size entry. The others give once, few or many, or a class for an expanded clone.

j_gene: TRBJ1-4
d_gene: .
v_gene: TRBV27
abundance: .
CDR3nt: TGTGCCAGCAGTTCGCCGGCCGCCGGCGGTGAAAAACTGTTTTTT
CDR3aa: CASSSPAAGGEKLFF

j_gene: TRBJ2-1
d_gene: .
v_gene: TRBV18
abundance: .
CDR3nt: TGTGCCAGCTCACCACCGGGGACACTACACCATGAGCAGTTCTTC
CDR3aa: CASSPPGTLHHEQFF

j_gene: TRBJ1-2
d_gene: TRBD1
v_gene: TRBV6-5
abundance: .
CDR3nt: TGTGCCAGCAGAACTCAGGGACAGACCTATGGCTACACCTTC
CDR3aa: CASRTQGQTYGYTF

j_gene: TRBJ1-6
d_gene: TRBD1
v_gene: TRBV28
abundance: .
CDR3nt: TGTGCCAGCAGTTTACTGGACAGGGGAAGCTCACCCCTCCACTTT
CDR3aa: CASSLLDRGSSPLHF

j_gene: TRBJ2-2
d_gene: .
v_gene: TRBV28
abundance: .
CDR3nt: TGTGCCAGCAGGTTGTACAGACACGACACCGGGGAGCTGTTTTTT
CDR3aa: CASRLYRHDTGELFF

j_gene: TRBJ2-7
d_gene: TRBD1
v_gene: TRBV5-1
abundance: .
CDR3nt: TGCGCCAGCAGCTCCGGGACAGGGGGCCACGAGCAGTACTTC
CDR3aa: CASSSGTGGHEQYF

j_gene: TRBJ2-3
d_gene: .
v_gene: TRBV5-6
abundance: .
CDR3nt: TGTGCCAGCAGCTTACTGGTTGGGGCGCAGTATTTT
CDR3aa: CASSLLVGAQYF

j_gene: TRBJ1-6
d_gene: .
v_gene: TRBV27
abundance: .
CDR3nt: TGTGCCAGCAGTTTGGTTCCGCAGGGGAATTCACCCCTCCACTTT
CDR3aa: CASSLVPQGNSPLHF

j_gene: TRBJ1-1
d_gene: .
v_gene: TRBV28
abundance: .
CDR3nt: TGTGCCAGCAGTCTGGGACATCACACTGAAGCTTTCTTT
CDR3aa: CASSLGHHTEAFF

j_gene: TRBJ1-2
d_gene: .
v_gene: TRBV15
abundance: .
CDR3nt: TGTGCCACCAGCAGCCAGCGGACAGTCCCCTATGGCTACACCTTC
CDR3aa: CATSSQRTVPYGYTF

j_gene: TRBJ1-1
d_gene: TRBD1
v_gene: TRBV18
abundance: .
CDR3nt: TGTGCCAGCTCACAAGGGGGCCCGAACACTGAAGCTTTCTTT
CDR3aa: CASSQGGPNTEAFF

j_gene: TRBJ2-7
d_gene: .
v_gene: TRBV7-8
abundance: .
CDR3nt: TGTGCCAGCAGCTTACTCATACAGGTCTACGAGCAGTACTTC
CDR3aa: CASSLLIQVYEQYF

j_gene: TRBJ2-1
d_gene: .
v_gene: TRBV2
abundance: .
CDR3nt: TGTGCCAGCATTGCCCAGGGGAGGAACTACTACAATGAGCAGTTCTTC
CDR3aa: CASIAQGRNYYNEQFF

j_gene: TRBJ1-2
d_gene: .
v_gene: TRBV6-1
abundance: few
CDR3nt: TGTGCCAGCAGTGAGTGGGGGGCCTTACGGGGTGGCTACACCTTC
CDR3aa: CASSEWGALRGGYTF

j_gene: TRBJ1-2
d_gene: .
v_gene: TRBV15
abundance: .
CDR3nt: TGTGCCACCAGCAGAGGTCGCGGGGATTCTTATGGCTACACCTTC
CDR3aa: CATSRGRGDSYGYTF

j_gene: TRBJ1-1
d_gene: .
v_gene: TRBV10-3
abundance: .
CDR3nt: TGTGCCATCAGTGCGGCTTGGGGGAACACTGAAGCTTTCTTT
CDR3aa: CAISAAWGNTEAFF

j_gene: TRBJ2-3
d_gene: .
v_gene: TRBV30
abundance: once
CDR3nt: TGTGCCTGGAGTGTAGGGCTCACCCCTTCCACGGATACGCAGTATTTT
CDR3aa: CAWSVGLTPSTDTQYF

j_gene: TRBJ2-3
d_gene: TRBD2
v_gene: TRBV27
abundance: once
CDR3nt: TGTGCCAGCAGTGACACCCCCATGTCACTAGCGGGGGGGCGTTTAGGCACAGATACGCAGTATTTT
CDR3aa: CASSDTPMSLAGGRLGTDTQYF

j_gene: TRBJ1-5
d_gene: .
v_gene: TRBV2
abundance: .
CDR3nt: TGTGCCAGCCGTGAAGGTACTTATAGCAATCAGCCCCAGCATTTT
CDR3aa: CASREGTYSNQPQHF

j_gene: TRBJ2-7
d_gene: .
v_gene: TRBV4-1
abundance: once
CDR3nt: TGCGCCAGCACCAGGGGGGCAGGGAGCTCCTACGAGCAGTACTTC
CDR3aa: CASTRGAGSSYEQYF

j_gene: TRBJ1-2
d_gene: TRBD1
v_gene: TRBV5-6
abundance: .
CDR3nt: TGTGCCAGCAGCCTGGGGGACAGACCTAACTATGGCTACACCTTC
CDR3aa: CASSLGDRPNYGYTF

j_gene: TRBJ1-5
d_gene: .
v_gene: TRBV6-5
abundance: .
CDR3nt: TGTGCCAGCAGTTACGCAGTTAGCCAGCCCCAGCATTTT
CDR3aa: CASSYAVSQPQHF

j_gene: TRBJ1-1
d_gene: TRBD1
v_gene: TRBV10-2
abundance: few
CDR3nt: TGCGCCAGCAGCCCCGGACAGGGGTCTGAAGCTTTCTTT
CDR3aa: CASSPGQGSEAFF

j_gene: TRBJ2-1
d_gene: .
v_gene: TRBV18
abundance: .
CDR3nt: TGTGCCAGCTCACCACCCGTTATTGCCTTTTACAATGAGCAGTTCTTC
CDR3aa: CASSPPVIAFYNEQFF

j_gene: TRBJ2-7
d_gene: TRBD2
v_gene: TRBV18
abundance: .
CDR3nt: TGTGCCAGCTCACCTTTAGCGGGAAATAATTACGAGCAGTACTTC
CDR3aa: CASSPLAGNNYEQYF

j_gene: TRBJ2-3
d_gene: TRBD2
v_gene: TRBV5-1
abundance: .
CDR3nt: TGCGCCAGCAGCCGGGGACTAGCGGGGGACACAGATACGCAGTATTTT
CDR3aa: CASSRGLAGDTDTQYF

j_gene: TRBJ1-1
d_gene: TRBD1
v_gene: TRBV25-1
abundance: .
CDR3nt: TGTGCCAGCAGTCGGGGGACAGGGAGACTCCTTCAAGCTTTCTTT
CDR3aa: CASSRGTGRLLQAFF

j_gene: TRBJ1-3
d_gene: .
v_gene: TRBV28
abundance: once
CDR3nt: TGTGCCAGCAGTAGTAAGGCCTCTGGAAACACCATATATTTT
CDR3aa: CASSSKASGNTIYF

j_gene: TRBJ1-3
d_gene: .
v_gene: TRBV5-6
abundance: .
CDR3nt: TGTGCCAGCAGCCCCACACCCTCTGGAAACACCATATATTTT
CDR3aa: CASSPTPSGNTIYF

j_gene: TRBJ2-7
d_gene: TRBD1
v_gene: TRBV11-2
abundance: .
CDR3nt: TGTGCCAGCAGCCCAGACAGGGGAATTTCCTACGAGCAGTACTTC
CDR3aa: CASSPDRGISYEQYF

j_gene: TRBJ2-7
d_gene: TRBD2
v_gene: TRBV5-5
abundance: .
CDR3nt: TGTGCCAGCAGCTCACTAGCGTCCCGCTCCTACGAGCAGTACTTC
CDR3aa: CASSSLASRSYEQYF

j_gene: TRBJ2-1
d_gene: .
v_gene: TRBV11-3
abundance: .
CDR3nt: TGTGCCAGCAGCTTAGATCGTGTGGGTAATGAGCAGTTCTTC
CDR3aa: CASSLDRVGNEQFF

j_gene: TRBJ2-3
d_gene: .
v_gene: TRBV25-1
abundance: .
CDR3nt: TGTGCCAGCAGTCGAATGACTTGGGATACGCAGTATTTT
CDR3aa: CASSRMTWDTQYF

j_gene: TRBJ1-3
d_gene: .
v_gene: TRBV18
abundance: .
CDR3nt: TGTGCCAGCTCACCCACGGCGGAAGGGAACTTCTCTGGAAACACCATATATTTT
CDR3aa: CASSPTAEGNFSGNTIYF

j_gene: TRBJ1-1
d_gene: TRBD1
v_gene: TRBV5-1
abundance: .
CDR3nt: TGCGCCAGCAGCTTAGACAGGGTAGGAGACACTGAAGCTTTCTTT
CDR3aa: CASSLDRVGDTEAFF

j_gene: TRBJ2-2
d_gene: .
v_gene: TRBV5-8
abundance: .
CDR3nt: TGTGCCAGCAGCAAGTACCGGCAGGGCGTTTCCGGGGAGCTGTTTTTT
CDR3aa: CASSKYRQGVSGELFF

j_gene: TRBJ1-5
d_gene: TRBD1
v_gene: TRBV7-9
abundance: .
CDR3nt: TGTGCCAGCAGCTTAGGGATGACAGGGGGGAACCAGCCCCAGCATTTT
CDR3aa: CASSLGMTGGNQPQHF

j_gene: TRBJ1-1
d_gene: .
v_gene: TRBV4-2
abundance: .
CDR3nt: TGTGCCAGCAGCAGGACAGCGAACACTGAAGCTTTCTTT
CDR3aa: CASSRTANTEAFF

j_gene: TRBJ1-4
d_gene: .
v_gene: TRBV11-2
abundance: .
CDR3nt: TGTGCCAGCAGCCCCCGGTTGGCAGTTACTAATGAAAAACTGTTTTTT
CDR3aa: CASSPRLAVTNEKLFF